This passage covers 8 T cell receptor beta chains from one sample sequenced in a study of blood T cell repertoires in COVID-19. Repertoires were generated with immunoSEQ multiplex PCR, while TCRdb's copy carries only in-frame clones and drops some. Of 380,000 or so clones detected, around 89% appear once; the ten largest clones hold over 0.9%. Sample: PBMCs or T cells enriched from blood (not recorded which). The source is a woman aged 25 to 45 with acute COVID-19.

This chain links TRBV5-1 with TRBJ2-3; 9 nucleotides line up with TRBD2. With 5 bases clipped from V and 1 base from J, the junction kept 11 bases outside the gene matches. Looked up from germline, CDR1 is SGHRS and CDR2 is YFSETQ. The CDR3 runs to 17 residues. As DNA, the CDR3 is TGCGCCAGCAGTCTGAATGTAGCGGGGGAGGGCACAGATACGCAGTATTTT. This sequence encodes CASSLNVAGEGTDTQYF.

Written as DNA, the CDR3 is TGTGCCACCAGTCGGAGTTCGGGAATTAACTATGGCTACACCTTC. Its translation is CATSRSSGINYGYTF. The V gene is TRBV24-1, the J gene TRBJ1-2; D is unresolved. The germline V and J ends were trimmed by 6 bases and 1 base, with 14 bases remaining between them. The CDR3 extends over 15 amino acids. Germline loops: CDR1 KGHDR, CDR2 SFDVKD.

This clone turned up a few times. The identical CDR3 is also encoded by other nucleotide sequences in the sample. This chain uses TRBV7-9 with TRBJ2-7; 7 nucleotides match TRBD1. The CDR3 runs to 13 residues. Germline CDR1 SEHNR, CDR2 FQNEAQ (reference sequence). V trimming: 5 bases; J trimming: 2 bases; junction bases outside the gene matches: 3. The CDR3 loop is CASSPGQTYEQYF. CDR3 coding DNA: TGTGCCAGCAGCCCGGGACAGACCTACGAGCAGTACTTC.

This chain connects TRBV27 to TRBJ1-1; 7 positions agree with TRBD1. Germline V gene lookup returns CDR1 MNHEY and CDR2 SMNVEV (reference sequence). The CDR3 is 14 residues long. V was pared by 6 bases and J by 3 bases, with 7 bases of the junction left unmatched. CDR3 loop: CASSLTGSHTEAFF. In DNA, the CDR3 is TGTGCCAGCAGCCTGACAGGGTCGCACACTGAAGCTTTCTTT.

The V call is TRBV5-1, the J call TRBJ2-3; TRBD2 agrees at 7 bases. CDR1 SGHRS and CDR2 YFSETQ come from the germline V gene. V lost 4 bases to trimming and J lost 4 bases; unmatched junction nucleotides: 12. CDR3 length: 16 residues. The DNA for the CDR3 is TGCGCCAGCAGCCCGGGGAGGGCGCGGTTAGCAGATACGCAGTATTTT. Its protein product is CASSPGRARLADTQYF.

The V call is TRBV5-1, the J call TRBJ1-4; no definite D call. The CDR3 contains 13 residues. CDR1 is SGHRS, CDR2 YFSETQ, per germline. Trimming cost V 2 bases and J 8 bases, with 10 bases left between them. The CDR3 DNA follows: TGCGCCAGCAGCTTAGGCCACGGGGAAAAACTGTTTTTT. Residues: CASSLGHGEKLFF.

The genes are TRBV5-6 and TRBJ2-5, with D possibly matching TRBD2 (6 bases). The germline CDR1 and CDR2 sequences are SGHDT and YYEEEE. This CDR3 has 13 amino acids. Trimming removed 2 bases from V and 2 bases from J, with 7 bases in between. The CDR3 DNA is TGTGCCAGCAGCTTACGGGGGCAAGAGACCCAGTACTTC. This encodes CASSLRGQETQYF.

The gene calls are TRBV29-1 and TRBJ1-1, with 7 positions matching TRBD1. CDR3 length: 10 residues. Germline trimming cut 4 bases from V and 10 bases from J; bases unmatched to any gene: 3. Germline CDR1 and CDR2: SQVTM and ANQGSEA. The CDR3: CSVAAGGAFF. The CDR3 bases are TGCAGCGTTGCTGCAGGGGGAGCTTTCTTT.